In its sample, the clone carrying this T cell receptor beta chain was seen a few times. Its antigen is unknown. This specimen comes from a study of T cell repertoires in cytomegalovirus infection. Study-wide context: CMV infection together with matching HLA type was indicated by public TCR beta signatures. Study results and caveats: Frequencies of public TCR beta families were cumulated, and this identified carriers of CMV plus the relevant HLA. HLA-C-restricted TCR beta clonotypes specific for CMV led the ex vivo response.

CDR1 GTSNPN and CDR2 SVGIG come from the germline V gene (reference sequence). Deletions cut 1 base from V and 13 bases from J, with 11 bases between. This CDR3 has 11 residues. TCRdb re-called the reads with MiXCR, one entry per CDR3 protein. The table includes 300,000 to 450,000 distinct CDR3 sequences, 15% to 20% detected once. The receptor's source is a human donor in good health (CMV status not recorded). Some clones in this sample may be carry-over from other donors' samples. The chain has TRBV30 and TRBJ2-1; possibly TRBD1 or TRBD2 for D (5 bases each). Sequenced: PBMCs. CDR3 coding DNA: TGTGCCTGGAGTGATGGGACCCACCAGTTCTTC. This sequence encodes CAWSDGTHQFF.